The clone carrying this T cell receptor (beta chain) has a handful of counts. Its antigen remains unknown. This sample is drawn from a study of cytomegalovirus exposure and HLA in healthy donors. In germline, CDR1 is SQVTM, CDR2 ANQGSEA. The CDR3 extends over 13 amino acids. Deletions cut 1 base from V and 0 bases from J, with 6 bases between. Sequenced by immunoSEQ multiplex PCR; TCRdb stores in-frame clones only, minus some. The sample shows about 170,000 clones, around 86% of them seen only once. Points from the study as a whole: Rare sequences made up most TCRs, while some public TCRs were found in many donors. According to a later analysis, TCR clusters from the first cohort tended to co-occur in the 120 or so validation repertoires. Cytomegalovirus status was reportedly diagnosed by the classifier with high sensitivity and specificity. The study flagged roughly 150 TCR beta chains as cytomegalovirus-associated.

Sequencing was done on a sample of PBMCs. This chain connects TRBV29-1 to TRBJ1-2; D unresolved. The sequence was obtained from a young man in good health and CMV-seropositive. CDR3 protein: CSVEGQANYGYTF. The CDR3, as DNA: TGCAGCGTTGAAGGGCAAGCTAACTATGGCTACACCTTC.